These 3 T cell receptor beta chains were sequenced from one sample in a study of identical twins. TCRdb processed the 5' RACE reads anew with MiXCR; each CDR3 protein has one entry. Of about 520,000 distinct CDR3 sequences listed, 20% to 25% are singletons. The sample also formed part of further work on T cells expressing NK-cell markers.

Material: CD4+ T cells sorted from blood. The receptor set was obtained from a woman younger than 30 in good health.

The DNA for the CDR3 is TGTGCCAGCAGCCCTGGACTGGGGATCTCCTACGAGCAGTACTTC. Translating it yields CASSPGLGISYEQYF. The rearrangement links TRBV9 to TRBJ2-7; a possible D gene is TRBD2 (5 bases). Trimming removed 4 bases at V and 0 bases at J, with 14 bases between. The CDR3 has 15 residues. Germline V gives CDR1 SGDLS, CDR2 YYNGEE.

The genes are TRBV5-6 and TRBJ2-1; D may be TRBD2 (6 bases). The CDR3 contains 12 residues. CDR1 SGHDT and CDR2 YYEEEE come from the germline V gene. Trimming stripped 3 bases from V and 9 bases from J, with 10 bases between. CDR3 residues: CASSSAGGEQFF. The DNA for the CDR3 is TGTGCCAGCAGCTCCGCCGGGGGTGAGCAGTTCTTC. Combining the CDR3 with reference TRBV5-6 and TRBJ2-1 gives the whole variable domain DAGVTQSPTHLIKTRGQQVTLRCSPKSGHDTVSWYQQALGQGPQFIFQYYEEEERQRGNFPDRFSGHQFPNYSSELNVNALLLGDSALYLCASSSAGGEQFFGPGTRLTVL.

This clonotype was observed many times. The J gene is TRBJ2-5, the V gene TRBV29-1, with TRBD2 as a possible D gene (6 bases). Trimming shortened V by 3 bases and J by 1 base, and 12 bases separated the two germline ends. The CDR3 contains 14 residues. CDR1 is SQVTM and CDR2 is ANQGSEA in the germline V gene. CDR3 loop: CSVERGRLQETQYF. DNA of the CDR3: TGCAGCGTTGAGCGGGGCCGGCTCCAAGAGACCCAGTACTTC. The variable domain in full, with the rest retrieved from reference TRBV29-1 and TRBJ2-5, is SAVISQKPSRDICQRGTSLTIQCQVDSQVTMMFWYRQQPGQSLTLIATANQGSEATYESGFVIDKFPISRPNLTFSTLTVSNMSPEDSSIYLCSVERGRLQETQYFGPGTRLLVL.